This T cell receptor (beta chain) was documented in a study of blood T cell repertoires in COVID-19. Study-wide context: PBMCs, B-cell-depleted T cells, or T cells were the source of the cDNA or gDNA that made up the material.

Some clones are missing from TCRdb's copy, which holds only in-frame ones; the method was immunoSEQ multiplex PCR. This sample has around 380,000 clones, with around 84% found just once. The sample consisted of peripheral blood. The TCR sequence derives from a human donor with acute or convalescent COVID-19. The donor label of this sample is uncertain.

CDR3: CASSPTGGGTKETQYF. The CDR3 region has the DNA TGTGCCAGCAGCCCCACTGGCGGGGGGACGAAAGAGACCCAGTACTTC. The chain is built from TRBV4-2 and TRBJ2-5, with 8 positions matching TRBD2. Germline values: CDR1 LGHNA, CDR2 YNFKEQ. This CDR3 spans 16 amino acids. V dropped 4 bases and J dropped 3; count of bases not matched to a gene: 10.